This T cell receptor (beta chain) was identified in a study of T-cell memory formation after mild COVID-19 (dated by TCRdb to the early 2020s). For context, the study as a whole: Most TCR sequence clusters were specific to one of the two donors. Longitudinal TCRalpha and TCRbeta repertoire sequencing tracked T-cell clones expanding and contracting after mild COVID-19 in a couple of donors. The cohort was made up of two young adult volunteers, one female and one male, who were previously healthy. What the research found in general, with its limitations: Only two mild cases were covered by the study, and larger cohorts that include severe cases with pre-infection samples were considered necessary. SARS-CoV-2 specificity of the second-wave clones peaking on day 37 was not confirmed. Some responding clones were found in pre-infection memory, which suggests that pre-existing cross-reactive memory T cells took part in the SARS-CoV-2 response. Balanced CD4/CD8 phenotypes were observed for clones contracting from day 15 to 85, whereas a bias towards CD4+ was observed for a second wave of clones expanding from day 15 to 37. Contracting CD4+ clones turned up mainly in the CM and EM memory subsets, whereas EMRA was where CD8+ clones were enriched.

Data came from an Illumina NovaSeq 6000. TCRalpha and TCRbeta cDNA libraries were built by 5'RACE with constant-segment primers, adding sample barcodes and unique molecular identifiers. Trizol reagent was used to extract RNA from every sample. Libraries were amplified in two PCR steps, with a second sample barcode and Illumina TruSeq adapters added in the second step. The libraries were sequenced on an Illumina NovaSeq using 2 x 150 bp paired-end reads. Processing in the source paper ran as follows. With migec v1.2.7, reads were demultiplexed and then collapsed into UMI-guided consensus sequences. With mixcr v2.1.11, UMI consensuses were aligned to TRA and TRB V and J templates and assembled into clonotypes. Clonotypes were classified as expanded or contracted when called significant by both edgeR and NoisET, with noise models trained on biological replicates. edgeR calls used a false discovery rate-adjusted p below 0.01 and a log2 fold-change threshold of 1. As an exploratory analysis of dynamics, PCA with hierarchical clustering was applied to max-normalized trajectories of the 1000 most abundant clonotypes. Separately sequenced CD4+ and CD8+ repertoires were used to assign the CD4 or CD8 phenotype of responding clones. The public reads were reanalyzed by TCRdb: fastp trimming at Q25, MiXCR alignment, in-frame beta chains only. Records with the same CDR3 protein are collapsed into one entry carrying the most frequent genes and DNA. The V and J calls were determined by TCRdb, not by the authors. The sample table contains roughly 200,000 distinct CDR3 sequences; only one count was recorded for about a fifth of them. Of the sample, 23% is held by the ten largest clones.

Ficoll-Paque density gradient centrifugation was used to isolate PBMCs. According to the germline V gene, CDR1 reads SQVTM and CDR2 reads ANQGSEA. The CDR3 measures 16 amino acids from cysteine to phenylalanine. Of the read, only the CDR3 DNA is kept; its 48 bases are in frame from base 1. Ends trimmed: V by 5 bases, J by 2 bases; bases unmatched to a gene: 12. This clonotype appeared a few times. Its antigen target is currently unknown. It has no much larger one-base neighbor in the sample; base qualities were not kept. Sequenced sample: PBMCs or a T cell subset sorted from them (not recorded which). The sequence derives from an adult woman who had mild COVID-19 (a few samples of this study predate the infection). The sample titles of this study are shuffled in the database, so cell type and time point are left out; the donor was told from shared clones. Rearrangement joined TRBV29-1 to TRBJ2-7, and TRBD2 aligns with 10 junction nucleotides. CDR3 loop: CSVWTSGGGITYEQYF. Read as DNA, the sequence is TGCAGCGTTTGGACTAGCGGAGGGGGGATTACCTACGAGCAGTACTTC.